The clone carrying this TCR beta chain was counted between two and nine times. The sample comes from a study of PD-1 blockade in classical Hodgkin lymphoma. As to time point: cycle 4 day 1 (C4D1), after about 6 weeks of nivolumab. Autologous stem cell transplantation was followed by relapse in every patient, and brentuximab vedotin exposure varied. The CDR3 is made up of 15 amino acids. The ends were cut back, 4 bases at V and 2 bases at J, with 15 bases in the middle. Germline CDR1 and CDR2: KGHSH and LQKENI. The protocol was immunoSEQ multiplex PCR, while the TCRdb copy is restricted to in-frame clones and leaves out a portion. The profile shows about 50,000 clones, roughly 90% of them singletons.

Sequenced material: peripheral blood mononuclear cells (PBMCs), taken before the fourth cycle of nivolumab. This receptor was taken from a human donor with classical Hodgkin lymphoma. The rearrangement links TRBV18 to TRBJ2-7; D uncertain. This CDR3 reads CASSHPPRPPYEQYF. Written as DNA, the CDR3 is TGTGCCAGCTCACATCCGCCCCGACCCCCCTACGAGCAGTACTTC.